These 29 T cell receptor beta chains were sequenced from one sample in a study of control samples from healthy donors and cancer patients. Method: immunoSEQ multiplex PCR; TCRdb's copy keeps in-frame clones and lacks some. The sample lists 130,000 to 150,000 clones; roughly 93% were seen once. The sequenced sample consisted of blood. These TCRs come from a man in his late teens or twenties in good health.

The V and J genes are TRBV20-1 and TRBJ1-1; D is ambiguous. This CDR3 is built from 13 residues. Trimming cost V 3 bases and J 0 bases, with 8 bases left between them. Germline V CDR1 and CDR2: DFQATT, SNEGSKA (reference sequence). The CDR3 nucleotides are TGCAGTGCTAGTATGGGAATGAACACTGAAGCTTTCTTT. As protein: CSASMGMNTEAFF.

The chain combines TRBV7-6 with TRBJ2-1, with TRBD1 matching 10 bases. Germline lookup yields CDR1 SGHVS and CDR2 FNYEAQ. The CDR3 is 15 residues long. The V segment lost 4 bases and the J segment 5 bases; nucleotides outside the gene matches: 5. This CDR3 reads CASSSTGTGDNEQFF. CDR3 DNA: TGTGCCAGCAGCTCAACCGGGACAGGGGACAATGAGCAGTTCTTC.

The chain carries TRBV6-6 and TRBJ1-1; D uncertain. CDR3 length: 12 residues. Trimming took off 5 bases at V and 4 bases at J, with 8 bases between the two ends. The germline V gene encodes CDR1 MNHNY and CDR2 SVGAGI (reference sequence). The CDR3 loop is CASSKAGTEAFF. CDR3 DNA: TGTGCCAGCAGTAAGGCGGGCACTGAAGCTTTCTTT.

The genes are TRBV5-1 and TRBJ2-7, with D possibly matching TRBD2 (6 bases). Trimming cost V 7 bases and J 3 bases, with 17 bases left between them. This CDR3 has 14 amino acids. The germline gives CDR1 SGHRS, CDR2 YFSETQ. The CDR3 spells CASQRDFDNYEQYF. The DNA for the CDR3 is TGCGCCAGCCAACGGGACTTCGACAACTACGAGCAGTACTTC.

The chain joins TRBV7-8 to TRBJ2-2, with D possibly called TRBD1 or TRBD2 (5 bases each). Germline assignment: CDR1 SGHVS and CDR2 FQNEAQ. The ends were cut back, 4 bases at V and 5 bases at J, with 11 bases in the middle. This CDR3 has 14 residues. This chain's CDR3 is CASSWDGETGELFF. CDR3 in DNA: TGTGCCAGCAGCTGGGACGGGGAAACCGGGGAGCTGTTTTTT.

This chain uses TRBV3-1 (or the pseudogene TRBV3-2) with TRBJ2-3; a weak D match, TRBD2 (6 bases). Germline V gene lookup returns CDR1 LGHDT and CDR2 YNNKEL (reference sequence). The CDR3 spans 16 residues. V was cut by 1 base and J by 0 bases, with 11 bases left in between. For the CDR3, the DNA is TGTGCCAGCAGCCAAGGTTACAGCGGGAGCACAGATACGCAGTATTTT. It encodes CASSQGYSGSTDTQYF.

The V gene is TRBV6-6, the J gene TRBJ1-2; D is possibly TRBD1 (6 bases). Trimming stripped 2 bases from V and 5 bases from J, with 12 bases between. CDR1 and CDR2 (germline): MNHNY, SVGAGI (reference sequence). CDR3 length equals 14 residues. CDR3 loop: CASSYDRTQYGYTF. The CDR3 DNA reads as TGTGCCAGCAGTTACGACAGGACCCAGTATGGCTACACCTTC.

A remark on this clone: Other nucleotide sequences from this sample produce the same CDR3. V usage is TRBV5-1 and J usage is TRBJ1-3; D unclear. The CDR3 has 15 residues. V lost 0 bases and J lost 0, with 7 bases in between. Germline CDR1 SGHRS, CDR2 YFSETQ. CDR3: CASSLAGRSGNTIYF. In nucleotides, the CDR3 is TGCGCCAGCAGCTTGGCGGGTCGCTCTGGAAACACCATATATTTT.

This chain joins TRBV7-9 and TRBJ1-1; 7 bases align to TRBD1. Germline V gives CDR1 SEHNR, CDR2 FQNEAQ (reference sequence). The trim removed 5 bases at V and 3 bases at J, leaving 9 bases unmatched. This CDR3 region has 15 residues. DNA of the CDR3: TGTGCCAGCAGCCCTTTCAGACAGGGAGACACTGAAGCTTTCTTT. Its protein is CASSPFRQGDTEAFF.

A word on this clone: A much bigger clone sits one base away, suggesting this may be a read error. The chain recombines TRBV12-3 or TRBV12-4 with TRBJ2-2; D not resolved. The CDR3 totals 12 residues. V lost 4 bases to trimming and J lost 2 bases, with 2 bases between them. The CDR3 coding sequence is TGTGCCAGCAGTTATAACACCGGGGAGCTGTTTTTT. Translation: CASSYNTGELFF.

The CDR3 nucleotides are TGTGCCAGCGGAAAACTTGGGGGGGGACACCAGTATTTT. Amino acid sequence: CASGKLGGGHQYF. V is TRBV6-5 and J is TRBJ2-3, with a possible D match to TRBD2 (7 bases). This CDR3 region has 13 residues. V lost 8 bases and J 12 bases, leaving 21 bases between the germline ends. The germline CDR1 and CDR2 sequences are MNHEY and SVGAGI.

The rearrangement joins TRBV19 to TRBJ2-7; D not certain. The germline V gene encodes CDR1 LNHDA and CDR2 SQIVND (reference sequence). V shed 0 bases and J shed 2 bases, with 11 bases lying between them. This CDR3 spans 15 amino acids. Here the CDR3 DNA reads TGTGCCAGTAGTATAGACCCAAGAGAACCCTACGAGCAGTACTTC. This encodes CASSIDPREPYEQYF.

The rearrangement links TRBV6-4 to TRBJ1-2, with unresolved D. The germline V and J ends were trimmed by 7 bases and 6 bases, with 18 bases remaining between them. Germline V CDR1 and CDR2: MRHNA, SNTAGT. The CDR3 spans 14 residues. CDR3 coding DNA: TGTGCCAGCATCGGTTGGCAGCGAAACGATGGCTACACCTTC. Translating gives CASIGWQRNDGYTF.

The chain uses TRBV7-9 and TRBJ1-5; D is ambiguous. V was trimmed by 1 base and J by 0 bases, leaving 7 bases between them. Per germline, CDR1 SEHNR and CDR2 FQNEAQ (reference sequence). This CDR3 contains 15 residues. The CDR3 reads CASSLGLYSNQPQHF. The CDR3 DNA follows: TGTGCCAGCAGCTTAGGACTGTATAGCAATCAGCCCCAGCATTTT. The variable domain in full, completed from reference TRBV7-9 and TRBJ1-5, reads DTGVSQNPRHKITKRGQNVTFRCDPISEHNRLYWYRQTLGQGPEFLTYFQNEAQLEKSRLLSDRFSAERPKGSFSTLEIQRTEQGDSAMYLCASSLGLYSNQPQHFGDGTRLSIL.

The CDR3 reads CASSQGHGTSGYEQYF. In DNA, the CDR3 is TGTGCCAGCAGCCAAGGCCACGGGACTAGCGGCTACGAGCAGTACTTC. V usage is TRBV4-2 and J usage is TRBJ2-7, with 11 nucleotides matching TRBD2. Germline V gives CDR1 LGHNA, CDR2 YNFKEQ. The CDR3 length is 16 residues. Unmatched junction bases numbered 5, after V lost 1 base and J lost 3 bases.

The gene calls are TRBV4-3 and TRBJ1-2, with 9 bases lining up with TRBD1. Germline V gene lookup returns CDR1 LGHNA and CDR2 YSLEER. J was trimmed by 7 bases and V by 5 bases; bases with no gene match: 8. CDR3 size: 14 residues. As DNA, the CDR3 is TGCGCCAGCAGCGTTGACAGGGGGTGGAGTGGCTACACCTTC. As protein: CASSVDRGWSGYTF.

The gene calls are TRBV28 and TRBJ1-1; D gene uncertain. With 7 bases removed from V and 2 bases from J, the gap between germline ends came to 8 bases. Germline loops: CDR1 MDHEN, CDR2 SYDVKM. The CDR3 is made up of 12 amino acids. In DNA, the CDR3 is TGTGCCAGCAAGGCGGAAAACACTGAAGCTTTCTTT. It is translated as CASKAENTEAFF.

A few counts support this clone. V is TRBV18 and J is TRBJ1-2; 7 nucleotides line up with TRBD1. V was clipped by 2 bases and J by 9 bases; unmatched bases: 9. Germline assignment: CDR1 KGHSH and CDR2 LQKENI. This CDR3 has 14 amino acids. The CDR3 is CASSPRGKGGSYTF. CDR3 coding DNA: TGTGCCAGCTCACCAAGGGGTAAAGGGGGCAGCTACACCTTC.

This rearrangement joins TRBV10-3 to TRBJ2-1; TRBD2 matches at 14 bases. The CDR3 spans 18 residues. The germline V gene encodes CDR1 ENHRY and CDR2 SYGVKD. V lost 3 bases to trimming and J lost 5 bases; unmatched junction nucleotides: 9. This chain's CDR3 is CAISEAGTSGSFDNEQFF. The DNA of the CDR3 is TGTGCCATCAGTGAAGCCGGGACTAGCGGGAGTTTCGACAATGAGCAGTTCTTC.

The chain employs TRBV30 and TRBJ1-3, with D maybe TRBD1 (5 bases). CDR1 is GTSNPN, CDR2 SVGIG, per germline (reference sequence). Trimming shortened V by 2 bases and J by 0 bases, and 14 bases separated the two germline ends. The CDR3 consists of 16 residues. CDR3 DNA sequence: TGTGCCTGGAGTTTTAGGGGCCAAACCTCTGGAAACACCATATATTTT. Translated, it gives CAWSFRGQTSGNTIYF. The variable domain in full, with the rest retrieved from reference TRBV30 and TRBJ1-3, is SQTIHQWPATLVQPVGSPLSLECTVEGTSNPNLYWYRQAAGRGLQLLFYSVGIGQISSEVPQNLSASRPQDRQFILSSKKLLLSDSGFYLCAWSFRGQTSGNTIYFGEGSWLTVV.

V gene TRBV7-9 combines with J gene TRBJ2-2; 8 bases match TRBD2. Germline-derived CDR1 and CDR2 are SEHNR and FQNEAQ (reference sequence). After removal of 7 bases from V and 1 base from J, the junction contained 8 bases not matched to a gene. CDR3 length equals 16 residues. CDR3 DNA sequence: TGTGCCAGCAACACTCGGGGGGGATTGAACACCGGGGAGCTGTTTTTT. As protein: CASNTRGGLNTGELFF.

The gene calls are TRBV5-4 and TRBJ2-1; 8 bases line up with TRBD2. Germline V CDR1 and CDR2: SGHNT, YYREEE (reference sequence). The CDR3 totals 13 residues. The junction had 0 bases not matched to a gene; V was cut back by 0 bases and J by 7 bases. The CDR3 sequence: CASSLASGNEQFF. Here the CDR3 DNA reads TGTGCCAGCAGCTTGGCTAGCGGGAATGAGCAGTTCTTC. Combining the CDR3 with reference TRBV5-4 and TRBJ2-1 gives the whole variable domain ETGVTQSPTHLIKTRGQQVTLRCSSQSGHNTVSWYQQALGQGPQFIFQYYREEENGRGNFPPRFSGLQFPNYSSELNVNALELDDSALYLCASSLASGNEQFFGPGTRLTVL.

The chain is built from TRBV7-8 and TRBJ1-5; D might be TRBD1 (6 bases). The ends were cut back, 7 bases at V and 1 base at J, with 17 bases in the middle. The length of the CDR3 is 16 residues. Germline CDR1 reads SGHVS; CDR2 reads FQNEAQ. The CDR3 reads CASIPGRGGSNQPQHF. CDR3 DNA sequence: TGTGCCAGCATCCCAGGGAGAGGGGGAAGCAATCAGCCCCAGCATTTT.

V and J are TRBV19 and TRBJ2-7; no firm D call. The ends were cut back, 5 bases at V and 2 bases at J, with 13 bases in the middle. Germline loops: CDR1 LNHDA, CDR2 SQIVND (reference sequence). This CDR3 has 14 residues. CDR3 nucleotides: TGTGCCAGTAGTGTTAGGACGGATGCCTACGAGCAGTACTTC. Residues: CASSVRTDAYEQYF.

The CDR3 protein is CASSPGRSSYEQYF. The CDR3 DNA is TGCGCCAGCAGCCCTGGACGTAGCTCCTACGAGCAGTACTTC. The V gene is TRBV5-1, the J gene TRBJ2-7; D unresolved. The CDR3 loop spans 14 amino acids. Trimming pared 4 bases from V and 0 bases from J, leaving 11 bases between. Germline V lookup: CDR1 SGHRS, CDR2 YFSETQ.

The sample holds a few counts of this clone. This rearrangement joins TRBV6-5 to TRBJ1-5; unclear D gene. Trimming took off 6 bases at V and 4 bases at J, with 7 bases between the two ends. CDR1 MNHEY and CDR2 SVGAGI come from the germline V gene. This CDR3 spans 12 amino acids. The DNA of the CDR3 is TGTGCCAGCAGCCGGGAGAATCAGCCCCAGCATTTT. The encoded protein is CASSRENQPQHF.

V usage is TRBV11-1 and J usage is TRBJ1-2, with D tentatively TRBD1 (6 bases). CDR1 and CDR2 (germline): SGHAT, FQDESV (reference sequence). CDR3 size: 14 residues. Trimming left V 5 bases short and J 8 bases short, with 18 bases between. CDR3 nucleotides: TGTGCCAGCAGCCTACAGGGCGCAGGTTTGGGCTACACCTTC. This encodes CASSLQGAGLGYTF.

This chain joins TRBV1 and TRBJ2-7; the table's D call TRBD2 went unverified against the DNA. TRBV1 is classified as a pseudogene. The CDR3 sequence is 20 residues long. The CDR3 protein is CTSSPNRNLVGGGFAYEQYF. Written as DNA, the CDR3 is TGCACCAGCAGCCCAAACCGAAATCTTGTTGGGGGAGGGTTTGCCTACGAGCAGTACTTC.

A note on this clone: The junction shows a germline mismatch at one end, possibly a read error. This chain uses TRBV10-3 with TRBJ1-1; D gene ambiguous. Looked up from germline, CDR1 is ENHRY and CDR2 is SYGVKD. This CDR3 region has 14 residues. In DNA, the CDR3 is TGTGCCACCAGTATAGGACTCACGAACACTGAAGCTTTCTTT. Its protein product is CATSIGLTNTEAFF.